This TCR beta chain was sequenced for a study of cytomegalovirus exposure and HLA in healthy donors. Findings of the study overall: Common viral pathogens seemed to be connected with several of the most significant clusters, according to a later analysis.

The PCR employed 60 Vbeta primers together with 13 Jbeta primers. Clones were read by immunoSEQ multiplex PCR, and TCRdb kept only the in-frame ones, dropping some. The sample includes around 120,000 clones, about 79% of them seen just once. To note about this clone: Antigen: not known.

This CDR3 spans 15 amino acids. CDR1 and CDR2 (germline): SGHTA, FQGTGA. V lost 5 bases and J 2 bases, leaving 10 bases between the germline ends. This TCR derives from a man under 40 in good health and CMV-seropositive. The sequenced sample consisted of PBMCs. This sequence joins TRBV7-3 and TRBJ2-6; no clear D. DNA for the CDR3: TGTGCCAGCAGCACCCAGGTCACTGGGGCCAACGTCCTGACTTTC. Encoded protein: CASSTQVTGANVLTF. The variable domain in full, with the rest retrieved from reference TRBV7-3 and TRBJ2-6, is GAGVSQTPSNKVTEKGKYVELRCDPISGHTALYWYRQSLGQGPEFLIYFQGTGAADDSGLPNDRFFAVRPEGSVSTLKIQRTERGDSAVYLCASSTQVTGANVLTFGAGSRLTVL.